Described below is a single TCR beta chain sequence and its context. What it binds is unknown. The primer mix had 60 V beta and 13 J beta primers. This table comes from immunoSEQ multiplex PCR, and its TCRdb copy is limited to in-frame clones, with some not included. Of more than 95,000 clones in the sample, 75% to 85% were seen once. This sample stems from a study of glioma-infiltrating T cells after dendritic cell vaccination. As for the study in general: Samples are from glioblastoma patients in Phase I and II dendritic cell vaccine trials.

CDR1 and CDR2 from the germline V gene are MNHNS and SASEGT. This CDR3 has 11 amino acids. Between the trimmed V and J ends, which lost 10 bases and 3 bases, there was a span of 9 bases. General study points: Estimated pretreatment TIL content predicted outcome after dendritic cell vaccination. No direct clonality-survival link was found; a diverse polyclonal response may matter.

This TCR was sampled from a human donor with glioblastoma. The chain carries TRBV6-1 and TRBJ1-2; possible D gene TRBD1, 5 bases. Here the sequenced sample was blood, taken before dendritic cell vaccination. The CDR3 sequence is CAIRGDYGYTF. The CDR3 nucleotides are TGTGCCATCCGGGGGGACTATGGCTACACCTTC.